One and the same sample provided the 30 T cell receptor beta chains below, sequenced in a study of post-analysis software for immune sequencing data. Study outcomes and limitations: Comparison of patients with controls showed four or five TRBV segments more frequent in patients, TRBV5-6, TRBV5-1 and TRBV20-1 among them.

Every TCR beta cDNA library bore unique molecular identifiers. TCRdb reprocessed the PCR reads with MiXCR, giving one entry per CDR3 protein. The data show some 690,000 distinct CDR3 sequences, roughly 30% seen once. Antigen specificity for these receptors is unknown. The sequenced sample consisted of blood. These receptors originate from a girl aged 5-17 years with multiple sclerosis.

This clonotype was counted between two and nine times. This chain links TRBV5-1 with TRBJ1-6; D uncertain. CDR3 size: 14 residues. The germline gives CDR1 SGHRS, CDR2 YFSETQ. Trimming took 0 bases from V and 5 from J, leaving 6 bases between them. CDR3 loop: CASSLDSNNSPLHF. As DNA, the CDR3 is TGCGCCAGCAGCTTGGACAGTAATAATTCACCCCTCCACTTT.

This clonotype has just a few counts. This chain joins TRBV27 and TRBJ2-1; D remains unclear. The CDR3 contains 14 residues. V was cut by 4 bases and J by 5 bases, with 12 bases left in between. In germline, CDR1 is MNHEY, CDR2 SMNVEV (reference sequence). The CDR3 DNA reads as TGTGCCAGCAGTTGGTGGGGATCGGACAATGAGCAGTTCTTC. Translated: CASSWWGSDNEQFF.

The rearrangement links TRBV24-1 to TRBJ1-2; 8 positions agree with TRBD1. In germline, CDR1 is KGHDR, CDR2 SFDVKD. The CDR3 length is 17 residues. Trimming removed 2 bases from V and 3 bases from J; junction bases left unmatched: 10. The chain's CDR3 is CATSDSGAGGADYGYTF. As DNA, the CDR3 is TGTGCCACCAGTGATTCCGGGGCAGGGGGCGCCGACTATGGCTACACCTTC.

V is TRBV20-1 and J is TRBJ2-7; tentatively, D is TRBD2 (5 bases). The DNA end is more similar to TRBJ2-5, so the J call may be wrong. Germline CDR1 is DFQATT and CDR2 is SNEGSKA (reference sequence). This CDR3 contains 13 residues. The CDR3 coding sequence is TGCAGTGCCCCACGAGGGCAGCGAGAGACCCAGTACTTC. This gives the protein CSAPRGQRETQYF.

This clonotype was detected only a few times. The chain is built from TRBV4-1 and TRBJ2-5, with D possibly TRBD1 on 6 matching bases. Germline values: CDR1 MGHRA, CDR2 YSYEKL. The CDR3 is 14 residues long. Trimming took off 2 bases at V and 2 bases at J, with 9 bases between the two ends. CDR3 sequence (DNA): TGCGCCAGCAGCCAAAACCAGGGGCAAGAGACCCAGTACTTC. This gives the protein CASSQNQGQETQYF.

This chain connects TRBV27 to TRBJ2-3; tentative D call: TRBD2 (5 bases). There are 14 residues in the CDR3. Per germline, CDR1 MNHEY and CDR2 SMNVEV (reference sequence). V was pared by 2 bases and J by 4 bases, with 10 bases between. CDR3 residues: CASSLRGNADTQYF. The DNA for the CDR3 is TGTGCCAGCAGTTTACGAGGGAACGCAGATACGCAGTATTTT.

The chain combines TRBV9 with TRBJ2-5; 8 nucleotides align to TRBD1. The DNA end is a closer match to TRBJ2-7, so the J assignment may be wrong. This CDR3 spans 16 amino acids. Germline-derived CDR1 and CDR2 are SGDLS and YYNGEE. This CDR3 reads CASSVDRVLALGEQYF. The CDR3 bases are TGTGCCAGCAGCGTGGACAGGGTTCTGGCACTAGGCGAGCAGTACTTC.

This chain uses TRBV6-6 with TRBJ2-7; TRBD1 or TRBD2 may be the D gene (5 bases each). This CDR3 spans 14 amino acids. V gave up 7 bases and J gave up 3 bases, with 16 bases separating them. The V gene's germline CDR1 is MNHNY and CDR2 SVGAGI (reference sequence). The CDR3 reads CASTTPGLGYEQYF. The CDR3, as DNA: TGTGCCAGCACCACCCCGGGGCTAGGCTACGAGCAGTACTTC.

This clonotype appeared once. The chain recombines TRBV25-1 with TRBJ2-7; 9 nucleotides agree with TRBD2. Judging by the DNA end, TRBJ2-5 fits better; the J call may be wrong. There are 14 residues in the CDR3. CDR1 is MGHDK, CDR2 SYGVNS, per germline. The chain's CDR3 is CASSEVGGGGTQYF. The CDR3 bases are TGTGCCAGCAGTGAGGTCGGCGGGGGGGGGACCCAGTACTTC.

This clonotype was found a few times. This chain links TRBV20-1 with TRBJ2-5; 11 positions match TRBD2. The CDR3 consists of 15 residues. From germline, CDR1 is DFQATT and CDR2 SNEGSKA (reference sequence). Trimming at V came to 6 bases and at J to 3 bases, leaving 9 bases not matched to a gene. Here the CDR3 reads CSATGTSGDEETQYF. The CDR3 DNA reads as TGCAGTGCAACCGGGACTAGCGGAGACGAAGAGACCCAGTACTTC.

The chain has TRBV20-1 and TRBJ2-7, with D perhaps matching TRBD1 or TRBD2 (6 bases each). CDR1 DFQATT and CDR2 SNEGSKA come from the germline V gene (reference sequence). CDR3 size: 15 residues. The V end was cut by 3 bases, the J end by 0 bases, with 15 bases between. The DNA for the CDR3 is TGCAGTGCTAGGGTAGGGGGGATGAGCTCCTACGAGCAGTACTTC. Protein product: CSARVGGMSSYEQYF.

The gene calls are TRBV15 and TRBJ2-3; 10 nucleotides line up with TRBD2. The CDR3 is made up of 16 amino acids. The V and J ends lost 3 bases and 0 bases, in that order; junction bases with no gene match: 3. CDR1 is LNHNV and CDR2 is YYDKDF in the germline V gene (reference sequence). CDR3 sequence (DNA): TGTGCCACCAGCAGGAGGACTAGCGGTAGCACAGATACGCAGTATTTT. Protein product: CATSRRTSGSTDTQYF.

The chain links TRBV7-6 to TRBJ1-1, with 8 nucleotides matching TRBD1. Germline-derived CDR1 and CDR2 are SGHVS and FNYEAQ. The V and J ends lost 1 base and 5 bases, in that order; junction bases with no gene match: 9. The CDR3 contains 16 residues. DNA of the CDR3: TGTGCCAGCAGCTTAGGAGCGGCAGGGGGCAGGACTGAAGCTTTCTTT. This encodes CASSLGAAGGRTEAFF.

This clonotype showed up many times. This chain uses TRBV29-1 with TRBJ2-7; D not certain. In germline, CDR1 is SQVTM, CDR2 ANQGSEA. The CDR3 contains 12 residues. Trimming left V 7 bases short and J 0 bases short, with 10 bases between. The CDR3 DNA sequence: TGCAGCGCCGACTCGGGCTCCTACGAGCAGTACTTC. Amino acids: CSADSGSYEQYF.

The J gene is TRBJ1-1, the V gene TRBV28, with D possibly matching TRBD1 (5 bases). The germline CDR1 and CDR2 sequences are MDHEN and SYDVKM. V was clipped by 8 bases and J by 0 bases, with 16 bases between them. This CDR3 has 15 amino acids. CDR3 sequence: CASRRGELMNTEAFF. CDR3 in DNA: TGTGCCAGCCGCCGGGGGGAGCTCATGAACACTGAAGCTTTCTTT. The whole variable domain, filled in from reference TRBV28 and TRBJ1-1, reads DVKVTQSSRYLVKRTGEKVFLECVQDMDHENMFWYRQDPGLGLRLIYFSYDVKMKEKGDIPEGYSVSREKKERFSLILESASTNQTSMYLCASRRGELMNTEAFFGQGTRLTVV.

The CDR3 loop is CASRTAGLSYGGDTQYF. CDR3 DNA sequence: TGTGCCAGCAGGACCGCGGGGCTGAGTTACGGGGGGGATACGCAGTATTTT. The chain is built from TRBV7-8 and TRBJ2-3, with 7 bases aligning to TRBD2. This CDR3 comprises 17 residues. The trim removed 6 bases at V and 6 bases at J, leaving 18 bases unmatched. Germline V gene data show CDR1 as SGHVS and CDR2 as FQNEAQ.

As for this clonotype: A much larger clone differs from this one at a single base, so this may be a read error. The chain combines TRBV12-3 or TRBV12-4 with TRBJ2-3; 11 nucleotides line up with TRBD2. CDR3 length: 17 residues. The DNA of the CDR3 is TGTGCCAGCGGTTTACTGACTAGCGGGACCTTCACAGATACGCAGTATTTT. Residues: CASGLLTSGTFTDTQYF.

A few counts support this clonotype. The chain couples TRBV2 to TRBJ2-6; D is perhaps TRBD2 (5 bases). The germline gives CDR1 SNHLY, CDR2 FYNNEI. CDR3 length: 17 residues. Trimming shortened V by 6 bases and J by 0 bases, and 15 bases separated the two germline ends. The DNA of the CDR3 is TGTGCCAGCAGGGGCGGCAGACTAAGCTCTGGGGCCAACGTCCTGACTTTC. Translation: CASRGGRLSSGANVLTF.

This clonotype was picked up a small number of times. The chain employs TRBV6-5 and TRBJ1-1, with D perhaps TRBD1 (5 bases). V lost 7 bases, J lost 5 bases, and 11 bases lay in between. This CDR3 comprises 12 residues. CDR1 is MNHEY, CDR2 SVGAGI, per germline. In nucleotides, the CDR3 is TGTGCCAGCAAAAAGGGGAAGACTGAAGCTTTCTTT. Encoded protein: CASKKGKTEAFF.

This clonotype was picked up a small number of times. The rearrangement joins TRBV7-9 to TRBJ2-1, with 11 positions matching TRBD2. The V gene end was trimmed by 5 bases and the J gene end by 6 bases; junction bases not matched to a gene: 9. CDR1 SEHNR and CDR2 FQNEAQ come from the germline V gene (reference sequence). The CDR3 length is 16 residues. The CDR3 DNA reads TGTGCCAGCAGCCCCGGGACTAGCGGCTTCCGCAATGAGCAGTTCTTC. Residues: CASSPGTSGFRNEQFF.

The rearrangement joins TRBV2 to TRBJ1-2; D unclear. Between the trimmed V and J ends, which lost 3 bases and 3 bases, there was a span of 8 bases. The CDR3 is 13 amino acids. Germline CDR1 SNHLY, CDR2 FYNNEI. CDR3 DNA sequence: TGTGCCAGCAGTGAGCAGCACTACTATGGCTACACCTTC. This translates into CASSEQHYYGYTF.

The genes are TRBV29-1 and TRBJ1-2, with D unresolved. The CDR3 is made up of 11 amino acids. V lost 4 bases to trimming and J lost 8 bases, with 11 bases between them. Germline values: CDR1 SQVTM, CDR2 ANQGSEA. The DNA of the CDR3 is TGCAGCGTTGGAGGCACCCAAGGCTACACCTTC. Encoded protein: CSVGGTQGYTF.

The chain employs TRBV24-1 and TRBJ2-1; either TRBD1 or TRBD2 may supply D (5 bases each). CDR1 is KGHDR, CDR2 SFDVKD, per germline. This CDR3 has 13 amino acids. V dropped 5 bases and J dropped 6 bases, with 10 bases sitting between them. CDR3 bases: TGTGCCACCAGTGTAGGGACCCGCAATGAGCAGTTCTTC. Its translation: CATSVGTRNEQFF.

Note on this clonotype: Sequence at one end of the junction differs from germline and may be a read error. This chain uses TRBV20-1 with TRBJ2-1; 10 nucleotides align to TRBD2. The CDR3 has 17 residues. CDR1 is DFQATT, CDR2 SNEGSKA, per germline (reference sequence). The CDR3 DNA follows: TGCAGTGTTAGAGATTTGCTAGCGGGGGCATCTTACAATGAGCAGTTCTTC. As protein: CSVRDLLAGASYNEQFF.

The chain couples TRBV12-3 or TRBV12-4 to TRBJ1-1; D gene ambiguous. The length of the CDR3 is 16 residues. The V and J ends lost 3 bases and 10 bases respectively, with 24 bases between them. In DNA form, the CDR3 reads TGTGCCAGCAGTTTCGGTTCGCGTGCTTCCCTAAGGCGAGCTTTCTTT. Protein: CASSFGSRASLRRAFF.

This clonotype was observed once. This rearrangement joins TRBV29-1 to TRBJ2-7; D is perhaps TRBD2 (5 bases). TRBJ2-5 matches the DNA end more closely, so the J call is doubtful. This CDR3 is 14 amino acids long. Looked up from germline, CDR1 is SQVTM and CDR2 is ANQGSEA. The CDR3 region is CSARMVSEVGTQYF. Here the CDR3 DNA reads TGCAGCGCCAGGATGGTGTCGGAGGTCGGGACCCAGTACTTC.

Here the CDR3 DNA reads TGTGCCAGCAGCTTAGTCGTTTTCGCCGATCGGGCTGAAGATACGCAGTATTTT. Its translation is CASSLVVFADRAEDTQYF. This chain links TRBV7-9 with TRBJ2-3; D gene ambiguous. The CDR3 contains 18 residues. The germline CDR1 and CDR2 sequences are SEHNR and FQNEAQ (reference sequence). The V and J ends lost 1 base and 5 bases respectively, with 22 bases between them.

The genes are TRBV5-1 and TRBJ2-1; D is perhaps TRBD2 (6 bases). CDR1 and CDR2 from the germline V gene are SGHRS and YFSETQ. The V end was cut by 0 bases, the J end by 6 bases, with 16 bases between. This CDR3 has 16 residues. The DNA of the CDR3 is TGCGCCAGCAGCTTGGTTTGGGGGGACCCGGGCAATGAGCAGTTCTTC. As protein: CASSLVWGDPGNEQFF.

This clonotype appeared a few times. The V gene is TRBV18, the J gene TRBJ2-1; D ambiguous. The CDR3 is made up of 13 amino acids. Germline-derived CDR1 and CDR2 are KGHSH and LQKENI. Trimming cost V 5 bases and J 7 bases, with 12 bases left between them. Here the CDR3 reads CASSVSGDNEQFF. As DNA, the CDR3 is TGTGCCAGCTCAGTTTCCGGTGATAATGAGCAGTTCTTC.

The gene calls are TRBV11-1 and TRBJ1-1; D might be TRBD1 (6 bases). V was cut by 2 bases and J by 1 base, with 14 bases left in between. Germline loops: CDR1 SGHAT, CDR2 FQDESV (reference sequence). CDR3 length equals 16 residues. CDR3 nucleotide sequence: TGTGCCAGCAGCTTACCCGGGGGGCTCGGGAACACTGAAGCTTTCTTT. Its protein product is CASSLPGGLGNTEAFF.